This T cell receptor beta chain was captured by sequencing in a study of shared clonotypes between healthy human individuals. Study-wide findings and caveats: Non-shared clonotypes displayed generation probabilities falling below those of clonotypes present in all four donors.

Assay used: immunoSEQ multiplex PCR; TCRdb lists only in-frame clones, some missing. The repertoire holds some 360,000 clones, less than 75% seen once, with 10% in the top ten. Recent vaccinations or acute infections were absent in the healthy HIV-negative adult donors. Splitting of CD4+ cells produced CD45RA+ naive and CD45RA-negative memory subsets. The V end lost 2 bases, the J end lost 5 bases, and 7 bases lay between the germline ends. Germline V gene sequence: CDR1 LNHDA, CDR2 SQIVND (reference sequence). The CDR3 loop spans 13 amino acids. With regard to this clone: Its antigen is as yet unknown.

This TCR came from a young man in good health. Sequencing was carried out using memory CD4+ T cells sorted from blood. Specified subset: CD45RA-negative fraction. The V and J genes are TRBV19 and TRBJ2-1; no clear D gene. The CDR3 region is CASSINPNNEQFF. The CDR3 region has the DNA TGTGCCAGTAGTATAAACCCGAACAATGAGCAGTTCTTC.